A selection of T cell receptor beta chains follows, all from one sample in a study of T cell responses to AZD1222 COVID-19 vaccine. Sequenced by immunoSEQ multiplex PCR; TCRdb stores in-frame clones only, minus some. The table has approximately 120,000 clones, about 90% seen once. The sequencing here drew on peripheral blood, taken on day 0 of AZD1222 vaccination. The receptors here all came from an adult in good health. The CDR3 runs from the conserved cysteine through the conserved F or W. D genes are given only for firm matches. Clone sizes are given selectively: once, few, many, or a class where the clone is expanded.

J,V,D,size,DNA,CDR3
TRBJ2-7,TRBV9,TRBD2,NA,TGTGCCAGCAGCGTCGGACTTAGCGGGAGGAGCTCCTACGAGCAGTACTTC,CASSVGLSGRSSYEQYF
TRBJ2-1,TRBV18,TRBD2,NA,TGTGCCAGCTCACCTTTTAGCGGGAGTGTGACCTACAATGAGCAGTTCTTC,CASSPFSGSVTYNEQFF
TRBJ1-2,TRBV5-6,TRBD1,NA,TGTGCCAGCAGCTTGATCATGGGGAAGACAGGGTCGATTGGCTACACCTTC,CASSLIMGKTGSIGYTF
TRBJ1-4,TRBV18,TRBD1,NA,TGTGCCAGCTCACTTACCGGGACAGGAGGTGAAAAACTGTTTTTT,CASSLTGTGGEKLFF
TRBJ1-2,TRBV5-5,NA,NA,TGTGCCAGCAGCCCCCTGGTGCTTGACGCCCGGTTGAGCTACACCTTC,CASSPLVLDARLSYTF
TRBJ1-2,TRBV4-1,TRBD1,NA,TGCGCCAGCAGCCAACCGGGACAGGGCCAGCTCTTGCATGGCTACACCTTC,CASSQPGQGQLLHGYTF
TRBJ1-2,TRBV20-1,TRBD1,few,TGCAGTGCTGGCACCGGGACAGGGTCCACCTTC,CSAGTGTGSTF
TRBJ2-7,TRBV23-1,TRBD2,NA,TGCGCCAGCACCTTATTACGGGCTAGCGGCAACTACGAGCAGTACTTC,CASTLLRASGNYEQYF
TRBJ1-1,TRBV29-1,TRBD1,NA,TGCAGCGTTTACAGTACAGGGGCGGACACTGAAGCTTTCTTT,CSVYSTGADTEAFF
TRBJ2-1,TRBV3-1/TRBV3-2,NA,NA,TGTGCCAGCAGCCCCGCGAAGGACTACAATGAGCAGTTCTTC,CASSPAKDYNEQFF
TRBJ1-3,TRBV15,NA,NA,TGTGCCACCAGCACCCAGCGCGGCTCTGGAAACACCATATATTTT,CATSTQRGSGNTIYF
TRBJ2-3,TRBV18,NA,NA,TGTGCCAGCTCACCCGGGACGGGGACAGATACGCAGTATTTT,CASSPGTGTDTQYF
TRBJ1-1,TRBV7-9,NA,NA,TGTGCCAGCAGCCTCTCACGGAACACTGAAGCTTTCTTT,CASSLSRNTEAFF
TRBJ1-6,TRBV2,NA,few,TGTGCCAGCGCTCTCAGGGGTGAAAATTCACCCCTCCACTTT,CASALRGENSPLHF
TRBJ2-4,TRBV14,TRBD2,NA,TGTGCCAGCAGCCAAGGTGCGGGAGTCACCAAAAACATTCAGTACTTC,CASSQGAGVTKNIQYF
TRBJ2-7,TRBV3-1/TRBV3-2,TRBD2,NA,TGTGCCAGCAGCCAAAGTAGACTAGCGGGAGTCGAGCAGTACTTC,CASSQSRLAGVEQYF
TRBJ2-7,TRBV2,TRBD1,NA,TGTGCCAGCATACTGACAGGGTACTCCTACGAGCAGTACTTC,CASILTGYSYEQYF
TRBJ1-1,TRBV6-1,TRBD1,NA,TGTGCCAGCAGTGAATCCGGCCCCACAGGGGGGAACACTGAAGCTTTCTTT,CASSESGPTGGNTEAFF
TRBJ1-2,TRBV30,TRBD1,NA,TGTGCCTGGTCGCAGGGGGCAGGATTTGGCTACACCTTC,CAWSQGAGFGYTF
TRBJ1-2,TRBV12-3/TRBV12-4,NA,NA,TGTGCCAGCAGTTTCGAGGGGAACTATGGCTACACCTTC,CASSFEGNYGYTF
TRBJ1-6,TRBV4-2,NA,NA,TGTGCCAGCAGCCCTCTTGCAGGACAGCCTCATTCCCCCCACTTT,CASSPLAGQPHSPHF
TRBJ2-3,TRBV5-1,TRBD2,NA,TGCGCCAGCAGCGCCCCCCTAGCGGGGGTCCCAGATACGCAGTATTTT,CASSAPLAGVPDTQYF
TRBJ2-7,TRBV5-1,TRBD1,NA,TGCGCCAGCAGCTTGCCAGGGGGTCGAAACGAGCAGTACTTC,CASSLPGGRNEQYF
TRBJ1-2,TRBV29-1,NA,NA,TGCAGCCCCCTGGTCCAGGGACGCTACACCTTC,CSPLVQGRYTF
TRBJ2-1,TRBV5-1,TRBD1,NA,TGCGCCAGCAGCTTGGCCGGGACAGGGGATTCCAATGAGCAGTTCTTC,CASSLAGTGDSNEQFF
TRBJ1-5,TRBV18,NA,NA,TGTGCCAGCTCACCGGGGGGAATTCAGCCCCAGCATTTT,CASSPGGIQPQHF
TRBJ2-3,TRBV4-2,TRBD1,NA,TGTGCCAGCAGCCAAGCAGGGGGTATCGGCACAGATACGCAGTATTTT,CASSQAGGIGTDTQYF
TRBJ1-4,TRBV4-1,NA,medium-sized,TGCGCCAGCAGCCAAACAGGGTTGGAAACTAATGAAAAACTGTTTTTT,CASSQTGLETNEKLFF
TRBJ2-6,TRBV5-1,NA,NA,TGCGCCAGCAGCTTGTGGGGGGACCGAGCCTACTCTGGGGCCAACGTCCTGACTTTC,CASSLWGDRAYSGANVLTF
TRBJ1-1,TRBV15,NA,NA,TGTGCCACCAGCAGGCGGGGGGGCGCGAACACTGAAGCTTTCTTT,CATSRRGGANTEAFF
TRBJ2-7,TRBV5-1,NA,NA,TGCGCCAGCAGCCTTGATTCTCCCTACGAGCAGTACTTC,CASSLDSPYEQYF
TRBJ2-1,TRBV27,NA,NA,TGTGCCAGCAGTCTGTCCCTTTTGAGGGCGGGGAGATACAATGAGCAGTTCTTC,CASSLSLLRAGRYNEQFF
TRBJ2-7,TRBV6-2/TRBV6-3,NA,NA,TGTGCCAGCAGTTACTCGGGGGCAGGCATCTACGAGCAGTACTTC,CASSYSGAGIYEQYF
TRBJ2-1,TRBV11-2,NA,many,TGTGCCAGCAGCTACGGGGGAAACAATGAGCAGTTCTTC,CASSYGGNNEQFF
TRBJ2-3,TRBV25-1,NA,NA,TGTGCCAGCAATCCGGGCACAGATACGCAGTATTTT,CASNPGTDTQYF
TRBJ1-5,TRBV27,NA,NA,TGTGCCAGCAGTCGGTGGGGGGAGAATCAGCCCCAGCATTTT,CASSRWGENQPQHF
TRBJ2-1,TRBV19,NA,few,TGTGCCAGTAGTATCGGTCGGGAGAATGAGCAGTTCTTC,CASSIGRENEQFF
TRBJ2-1,TRBV4-1,NA,NA,TGCGCCACCGCGACTGGACGACCCTACAATGAGCAGTTCTTC,CATATGRPYNEQFF
TRBJ2-7,TRBV19,TRBD1,NA,TGTGCCAGTAGGCTCTCAGGGGGCTCCTACGAGCAGTACTTC,CASRLSGGSYEQYF
TRBJ1-3,TRBV19,TRBD1,NA,TGTGCCAGTAGTCTCGAACAGGGGCCTGGAAACACCATATATTTT,CASSLEQGPGNTIYF
TRBJ2-1,TRBV12-3/TRBV12-4,NA,NA,TGTGCCAGCAGAACAGGGTTGGGGGATGAGCAGTTCTTC,CASRTGLGDEQFF
TRBJ1-2,TRBV7-9,NA,NA,TGTGCCAGCAGCTTGGACTACCTCTATGGCTACACCTTC,CASSLDYLYGYTF
TRBJ1-4,TRBV24-1,TRBD1,NA,TGTGCCACCAGTGATTCCCCAGGACAGGGGGCAACTAATGAAAAACTGTTTTTT,CATSDSPGQGATNEKLFF
TRBJ2-7,TRBV6-5,TRBD1,few,TGTGCCAGCAGTTGGACAGGAACCTACGAGCAGTACTTC,CASSWTGTYEQYF
TRBJ2-7,TRBV28,NA,NA,TGTGCCAGCAGCTCTGGTTCTTACGAGCAGTACTTC,CASSSGSYEQYF
TRBJ1-5,TRBV4-1,TRBD1,NA,TGCGCCAGCAGCCAGGGACAGGGGGCTGGGGTTCAGCCCCAGCATTTT,CASSQGQGAGVQPQHF
TRBJ1-1,TRBV21-1,NA,NA,TGTGCCAGCAGCAAAGCTAACCCGGTGAACACTGAAGCTTTCTTT,CASSKANPVNTEAFF
TRBJ2-7,TRBV9,NA,once,TGTGCCAGCAGCGGCTCCAGGGGAGACGAGCAGTACTTC,CASSGSRGDEQYF
TRBJ1-2,TRBV10-2,NA,NA,TGCGCCAGCACCGACAGCCGCTATGGCTACACCTTC,CASTDSRYGYTF
TRBJ2-5,TRBV7-2,NA,NA,TGTGCCAGCACCTCCGGGGGCGGGGAGACCCAGTACTTC,CASTSGGGETQYF
TRBJ1-5,TRBV6-1,NA,NA,TGTGCCAGCAGTGAAACCCAAGGGGATGTGGACAATCAGCCCCAGCATTTT,CASSETQGDVDNQPQHF
TRBJ1-6,TRBV9,NA,NA,TGTGCCAGCAGCGTAGTTGGGGGCTCAAATTCACCCCTCCACTTT,CASSVVGGSNSPLHF
TRBJ1-5,TRBV28,NA,NA,TGTGCCACCTCGACAGGCCCCTCACAGCCCCAGCATTTT,CATSTGPSQPQHF
TRBJ2-1,TRBV19,TRBD1,NA,TGTGCCAGTAGTAACCGGACAGGGAGGAATGAGCAGTTCTTC,CASSNRTGRNEQFF
TRBJ2-6,TRBV27,NA,NA,TGTGCCAGCGGGGGGCCCACCTCTGGGGCCAACGTCCTGACTTTC,CASGGPTSGANVLTF
TRBJ2-5,TRBV5-1,TRBD2,NA,TGCGCCAGCAGCCCACGGGGGGGACGAGGGGAGACCCAGTACTTC,CASSPRGGRGETQYF
TRBJ2-3,TRBV27,NA,NA,TGTGCCAGCAAGAGCAGGGGCACAGATACGCAGTATTTT,CASKSRGTDTQYF
TRBJ1-1,TRBV18,NA,NA,TGTGCCAGCTCACCTCGGACTCTCTCGAACACTGAAGCTTTCTTT,CASSPRTLSNTEAFF
TRBJ1-2,TRBV25-1,TRBD1,NA,TGTGCCAGCTCCAAGATGGACAGGGGGGGAGGCTACACCTTC,CASSKMDRGGGYTF
TRBJ2-3,TRBV29-1,NA,NA,TGCAGTGGGGGCTCTATGACAGATACGCAGTATTTT,CSGGSMTDTQYF